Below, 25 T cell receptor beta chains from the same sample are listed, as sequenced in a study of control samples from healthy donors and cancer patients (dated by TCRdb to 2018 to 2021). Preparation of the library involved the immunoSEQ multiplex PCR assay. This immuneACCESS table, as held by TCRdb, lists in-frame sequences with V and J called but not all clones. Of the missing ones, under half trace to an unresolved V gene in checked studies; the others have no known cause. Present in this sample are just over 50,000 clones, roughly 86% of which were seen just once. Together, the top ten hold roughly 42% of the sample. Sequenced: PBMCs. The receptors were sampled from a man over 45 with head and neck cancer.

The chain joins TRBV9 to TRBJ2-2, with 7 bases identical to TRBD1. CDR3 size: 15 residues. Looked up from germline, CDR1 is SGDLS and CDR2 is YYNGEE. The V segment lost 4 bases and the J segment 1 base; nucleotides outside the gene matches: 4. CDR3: CASSPRTGNTGELFF. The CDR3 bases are TGTGCCAGCAGCCCCCGGACAGGGAACACCGGGGAGCTGTTTTTT.

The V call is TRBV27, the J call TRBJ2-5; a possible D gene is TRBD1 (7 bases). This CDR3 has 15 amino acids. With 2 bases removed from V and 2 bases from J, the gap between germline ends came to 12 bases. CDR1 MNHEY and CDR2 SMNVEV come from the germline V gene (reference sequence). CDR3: CASSLGRGEQETQYF. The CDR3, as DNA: TGTGCCAGCAGTTTAGGCAGGGGGGAGCAAGAGACCCAGTACTTC.

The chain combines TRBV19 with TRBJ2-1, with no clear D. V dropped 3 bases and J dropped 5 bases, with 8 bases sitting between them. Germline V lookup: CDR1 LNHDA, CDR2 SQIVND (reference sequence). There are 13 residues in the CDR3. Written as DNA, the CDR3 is TGTGCCAGTAGTATCAACAACGACAATGAGCAGTTCTTC. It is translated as CASSINNDNEQFF.

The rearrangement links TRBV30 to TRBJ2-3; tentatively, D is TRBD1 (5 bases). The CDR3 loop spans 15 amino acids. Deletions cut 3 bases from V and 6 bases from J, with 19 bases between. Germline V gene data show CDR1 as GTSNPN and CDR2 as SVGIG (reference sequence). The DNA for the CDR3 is TGTGCCTGGAGCCCGGCAGGGTCCCTTGTTGATACGCAGTATTTT. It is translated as CAWSPAGSLVDTQYF.

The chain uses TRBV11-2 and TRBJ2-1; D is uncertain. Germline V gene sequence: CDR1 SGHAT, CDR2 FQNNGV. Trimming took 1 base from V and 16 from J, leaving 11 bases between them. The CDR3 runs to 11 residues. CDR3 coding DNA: TGTGCCAGCAGCTTAGCGTGGTCCGCATTCTTC. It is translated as CASSLAWSAFF. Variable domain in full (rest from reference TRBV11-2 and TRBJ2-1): EAGVAQSPRYKIIEKRQSVAFWCNPISGHATLYWYQQILGQGPKLLIQFQNNGVVDDSQLPKDRFSAERLKGVDSTLKIQPAKLEDSAVYLCASSLAWSAFFGPGTRLTVL.

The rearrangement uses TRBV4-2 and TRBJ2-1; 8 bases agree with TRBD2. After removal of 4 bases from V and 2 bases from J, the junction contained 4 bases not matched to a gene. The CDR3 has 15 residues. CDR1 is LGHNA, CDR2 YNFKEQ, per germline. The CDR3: CASSPLAGAYNEQFF. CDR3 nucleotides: TGTGCCAGCAGCCCGCTAGCGGGCGCCTACAATGAGCAGTTCTTC.

Written as DNA, the CDR3 is TGTGCCTCAAGGGGGCGAAGCTCCTATAATTCACCCCTCCACTTT. Translating gives CASRGRSSYNSPLHF. The rearrangement links TRBV30 to TRBJ1-6; 7 bases are a match to TRBD1. Germline V CDR1 and CDR2: GTSNPN, SVGIG (reference sequence). With V trimmed by 7 bases and J by 0 bases, 6 bases remained unmatched. This CDR3 is 15 amino acids long.

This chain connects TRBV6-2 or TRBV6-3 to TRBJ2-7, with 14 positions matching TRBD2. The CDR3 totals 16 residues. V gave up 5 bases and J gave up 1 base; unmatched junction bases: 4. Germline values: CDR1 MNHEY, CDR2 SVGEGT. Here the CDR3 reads CASSPGLAGDSYEQYF. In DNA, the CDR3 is TGTGCCAGCAGTCCGGGACTAGCGGGGGATTCCTACGAGCAGTACTTC.

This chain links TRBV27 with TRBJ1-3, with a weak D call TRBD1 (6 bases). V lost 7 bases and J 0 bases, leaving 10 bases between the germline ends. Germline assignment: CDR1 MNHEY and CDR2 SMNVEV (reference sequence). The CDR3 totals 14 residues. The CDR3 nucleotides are TGTGCCAGCAAAACAGGGATCTCTGGAAACACCATATATTTT. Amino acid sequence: CASKTGISGNTIYF.

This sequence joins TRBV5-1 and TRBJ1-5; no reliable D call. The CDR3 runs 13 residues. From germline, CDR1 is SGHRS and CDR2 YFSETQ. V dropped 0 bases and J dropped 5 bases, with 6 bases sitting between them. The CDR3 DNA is TGCGCCAGCAGCTTGGGCGTTGATCAGCCCCAGCATTTT. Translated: CASSLGVDQPQHF.

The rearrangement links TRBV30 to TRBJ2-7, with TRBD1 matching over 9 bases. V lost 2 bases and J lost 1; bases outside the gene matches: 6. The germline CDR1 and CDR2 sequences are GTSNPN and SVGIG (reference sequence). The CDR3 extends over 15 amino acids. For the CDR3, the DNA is TGTGCCTGGAGTAGTGGGACAGGGATTTCCTACGAGCAGTACTTC. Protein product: CAWSSGTGISYEQYF.

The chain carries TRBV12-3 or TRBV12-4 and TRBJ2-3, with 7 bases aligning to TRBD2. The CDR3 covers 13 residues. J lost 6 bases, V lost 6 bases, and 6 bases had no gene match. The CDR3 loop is CASRPGGRDTQYF. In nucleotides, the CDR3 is TGTGCCAGCAGGCCGGGAGGCAGGGATACGCAGTATTTT.

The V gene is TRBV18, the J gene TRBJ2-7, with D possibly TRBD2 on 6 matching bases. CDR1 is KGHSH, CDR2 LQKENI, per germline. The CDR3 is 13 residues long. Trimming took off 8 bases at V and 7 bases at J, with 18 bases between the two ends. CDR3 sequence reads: CASRDSVAGEQYF. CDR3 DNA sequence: TGTGCCAGCCGCGACAGCGTGGCGGGGGAGCAGTACTTC.

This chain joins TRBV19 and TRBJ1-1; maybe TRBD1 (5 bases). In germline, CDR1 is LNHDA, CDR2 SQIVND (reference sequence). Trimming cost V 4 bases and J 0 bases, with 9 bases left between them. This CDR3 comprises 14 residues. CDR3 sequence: CASSTGHLNTEAFF. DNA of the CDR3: TGTGCCAGTAGTACTGGACATTTGAACACTGAAGCTTTCTTT.

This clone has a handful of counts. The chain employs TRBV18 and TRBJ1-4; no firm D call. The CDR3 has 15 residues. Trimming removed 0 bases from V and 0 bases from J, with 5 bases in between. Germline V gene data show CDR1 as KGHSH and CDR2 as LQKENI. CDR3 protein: CASSPPRATNEKLFF. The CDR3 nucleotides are TGTGCCAGCTCACCACCGAGGGCAACTAATGAAAAACTGTTTTTT.

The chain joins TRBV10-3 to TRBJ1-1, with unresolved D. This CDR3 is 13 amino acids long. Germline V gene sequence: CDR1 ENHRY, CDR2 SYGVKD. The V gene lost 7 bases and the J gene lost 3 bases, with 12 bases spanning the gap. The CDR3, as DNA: TGTGCCATCACTCTTGACGGAGACACTGAAGCTTTCTTT. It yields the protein CAITLDGDTEAFF.

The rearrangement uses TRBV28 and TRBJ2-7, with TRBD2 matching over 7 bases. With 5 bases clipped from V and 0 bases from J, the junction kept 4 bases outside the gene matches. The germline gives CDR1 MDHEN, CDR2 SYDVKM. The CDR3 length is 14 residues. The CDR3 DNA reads TGTGCCAGCAGTCGAGGCGGGAGCTCCTACGAGCAGTACTTC. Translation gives CASSRGGSSYEQYF.

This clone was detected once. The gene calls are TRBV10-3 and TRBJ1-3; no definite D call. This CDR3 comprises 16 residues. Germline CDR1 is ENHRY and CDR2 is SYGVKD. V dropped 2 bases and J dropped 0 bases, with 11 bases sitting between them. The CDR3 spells CAISERSISSGNTIYF. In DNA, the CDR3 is TGTGCCATCAGTGAGAGGAGTATTAGCTCTGGAAACACCATATATTTT.

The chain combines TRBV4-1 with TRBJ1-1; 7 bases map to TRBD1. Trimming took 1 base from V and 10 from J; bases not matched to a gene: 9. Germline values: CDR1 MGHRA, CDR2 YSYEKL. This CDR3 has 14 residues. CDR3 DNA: TGCGCCAGCAGCCAAGGACAGGGAATAAATGTAGCTTTCTTT. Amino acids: CASSQGQGINVAFF.

The CDR3 DNA reads as TGTGCCAGCGATCGCCAGGGAGGAGAGACCCAGTACTTC. This translates into CASDRQGGETQYF. The V gene is TRBV21-1, the J gene TRBJ2-5; whether TRBD2, the table's D call, matches the DNA was not checked. TRBV21-1 is described as a pseudogene. There are 13 residues in the CDR3.

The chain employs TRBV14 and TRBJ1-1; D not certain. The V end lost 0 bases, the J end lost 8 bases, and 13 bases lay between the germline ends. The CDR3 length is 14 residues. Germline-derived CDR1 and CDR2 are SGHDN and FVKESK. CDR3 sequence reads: CASSQDRWLEEAFF. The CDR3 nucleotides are TGTGCCAGCAGCCAAGATCGTTGGTTAGAGGAAGCTTTCTTT.

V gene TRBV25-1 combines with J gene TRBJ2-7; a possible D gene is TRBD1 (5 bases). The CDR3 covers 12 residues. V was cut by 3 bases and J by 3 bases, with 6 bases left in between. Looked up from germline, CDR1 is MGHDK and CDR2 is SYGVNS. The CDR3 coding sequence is TGTGCCAGCAGTGATACAGGCTACGAGCAGTACTTC. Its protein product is CASSDTGYEQYF.

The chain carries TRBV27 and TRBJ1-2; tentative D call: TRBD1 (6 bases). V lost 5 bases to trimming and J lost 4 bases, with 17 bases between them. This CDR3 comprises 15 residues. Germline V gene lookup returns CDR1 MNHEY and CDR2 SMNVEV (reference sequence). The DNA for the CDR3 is TGTGCCAGCAGTGGAATGGACAGTCTTGGCTATGGCTACACCTTC. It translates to CASSGMDSLGYGYTF.

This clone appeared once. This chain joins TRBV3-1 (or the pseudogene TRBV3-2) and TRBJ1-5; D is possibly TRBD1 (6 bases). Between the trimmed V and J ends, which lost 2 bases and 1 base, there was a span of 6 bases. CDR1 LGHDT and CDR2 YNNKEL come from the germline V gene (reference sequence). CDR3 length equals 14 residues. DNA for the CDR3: TGTGCCAGCAGCCAAACAGGGAGCAATCAGCCCCAGCATTTT. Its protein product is CASSQTGSNQPQHF.

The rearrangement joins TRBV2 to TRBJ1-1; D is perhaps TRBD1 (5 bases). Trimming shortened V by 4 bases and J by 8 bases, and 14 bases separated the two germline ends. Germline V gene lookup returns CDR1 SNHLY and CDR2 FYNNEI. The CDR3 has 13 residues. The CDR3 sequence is CASSGFQGKEAFF. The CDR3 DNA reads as TGTGCCAGCAGTGGTTTTCAGGGCAAAGAAGCTTTCTTT.